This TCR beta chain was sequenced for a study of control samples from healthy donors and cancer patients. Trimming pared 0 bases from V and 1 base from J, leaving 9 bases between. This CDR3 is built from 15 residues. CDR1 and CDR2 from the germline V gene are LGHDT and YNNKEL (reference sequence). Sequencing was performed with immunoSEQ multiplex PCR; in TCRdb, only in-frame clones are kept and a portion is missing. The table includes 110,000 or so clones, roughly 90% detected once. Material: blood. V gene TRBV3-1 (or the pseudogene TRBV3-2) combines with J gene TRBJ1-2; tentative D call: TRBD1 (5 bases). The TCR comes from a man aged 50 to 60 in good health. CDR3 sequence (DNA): TGTGCCAGCAGCCAAGATTGGCAGGGTAACTATGGCTACACCTTC. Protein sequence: CASSQDWQGNYGYTF.